These 26 T cell receptor beta chains were sequenced from one sample in a study of cytomegalovirus exposure and HLA in healthy donors. PCR primers comprised 60 Vbeta and 13 Jbeta primers. TCRdb's table, derived via immunoSEQ multiplex PCR, lists solely in-frame clones and lacks some. The table includes 100,000 to 150,000 clones, roughly 88% detected once. The sequenced sample consisted of PBMCs. The receptors were gathered from a young woman in good health and CMV-seropositive.

The chain couples TRBV7-6 to TRBJ1-1; D not resolved. The CDR3 consists of 14 residues. Germline V gives CDR1 SGHVS, CDR2 FNYEAQ. The V end was cut by 1 base, the J end by 1 base, with 7 bases between. DNA of the CDR3: TGTGCCAGCAGCTTAGGGGCAGCGAACACTGAAGCTTTCTTT. As protein: CASSLGAANTEAFF.

V is TRBV5-4 and J is TRBJ1-2, with D possibly TRBD1 on 6 matching bases. From germline, CDR1 is SGHNT and CDR2 YYREEE (reference sequence). The CDR3 runs to 17 residues. The V end was cut by 2 bases, the J end by 5 bases, with 22 bases between. The CDR3 DNA reads TGTGCCAGCAGCTTAATGGGGGCTACCCTTAACCGATATGGCTACACCTTC. Translating it yields CASSLMGATLNRYGYTF. The variable domain in full, with the rest retrieved from reference TRBV5-4 and TRBJ1-2, is ETGVTQSPTHLIKTRGQQVTLRCSSQSGHNTVSWYQQALGQGPQFIFQYYREEENGRGNFPPRFSGLQFPNYSSELNVNALELDDSALYLCASSLMGATLNRYGYTFGSGTRLTVV.

The rearrangement joins TRBV9 to TRBJ2-7; 7 bases agree with TRBD1. This CDR3 comprises 15 residues. Unmatched junction bases numbered 12, after V lost 4 bases and J lost 5 bases. Germline V gene sequence: CDR1 SGDLS, CDR2 YYNGEE. The CDR3 here is CASSPTGTLLNEQYF. The CDR3 bases are TGTGCCAGCAGCCCGACAGGGACACTCCTCAACGAGCAGTACTTC.

This sequence joins TRBV11-3 and TRBJ2-2; possible D gene TRBD1, 6 bases. V lost 4 bases and J 7 bases, leaving 10 bases between the germline ends. Germline V gene sequence: CDR1 SGHNT, CDR2 YENEEA. The CDR3 contains 13 residues. CDR3 sequence reads: CASSSLRGGELFF. The CDR3 DNA reads as TGTGCCAGCAGCTCCCTCAGGGGCGGGGAGCTGTTTTTT.

The V and J genes are TRBV6-1 and TRBJ2-5; possibly TRBD1 for D (6 bases). CDR3 size: 13 residues. The germline CDR1 and CDR2 sequences are MNHNS and SASEGT. V lost 5 bases and J 6 bases, leaving 13 bases between the germline ends. The CDR3 protein is CASSTRQVKTQYF. The DNA for the CDR3 is TGTGCCAGCAGTACCCGACAGGTTAAGACCCAGTACTTC.

The CDR3 DNA reads TGCGCCAGCAGCTTGATTAGCTTCGAGGGGGACGAGCAGTACTTC. Translated, it gives CASSLISFEGDEQYF. The chain couples TRBV5-1 to TRBJ2-5, with D maybe TRBD1 (6 bases). The J call may not be correct, given that the DNA end is closer to TRBJ2-7. Germline assignment: CDR1 SGHRS and CDR2 YFSETQ. CDR3 length: 15 amino acids.

The gene calls are TRBV2 and TRBJ1-6; 8 bases are shared with TRBD1. CDR3 length: 15 amino acids. V shed 5 bases and J 3 bases; nucleotides not matched to a gene: 3. Germline CDR1 is SNHLY and CDR2 is FYNNEI. The CDR3 DNA follows: TGTGCCAGCAGTATGGGACAGGACTATAATTCACCCCTCCACTTT. Its protein is CASSMGQDYNSPLHF.

V and J are TRBV7-9 and TRBJ1-1; D perhaps matches TRBD1 (5 bases). The V and J ends lost 3 bases and 5 bases respectively, with 7 bases between them. The germline CDR1 and CDR2 sequences are SEHNR and FQNEAQ (reference sequence). The CDR3 runs 12 residues. The CDR3 region has the DNA TGTGCCAGCAGCTTTGGGACTACTGAAGCTTTCTTT. This sequence encodes CASSFGTTEAFF.

The V call is TRBV10-3, the J call TRBJ1-2; D unclear. CDR1 and CDR2 from the germline V gene are ENHRY and SYGVKD. The V end was cut by 3 bases, the J end by 3 bases, with 5 bases between. The CDR3 contains 12 residues. The CDR3 nucleotides read TGTGCCATCAGTGAATCAGACTATGGCTACACCTTC. Its protein is CAISESDYGYTF.

The genes are TRBV6-6 and TRBJ2-1, with D possibly TRBD2 on 6 matching bases. Trimming shortened V by 6 bases and J by 8 bases, and 17 bases separated the two germline ends. The CDR3 totals 14 residues. From germline, CDR1 is MNHNY and CDR2 SVGAGI (reference sequence). The CDR3 loop is CASRIALGRHEQFF. The CDR3 bases are TGTGCCAGCAGAATCGCCTTGGGGAGGCATGAGCAGTTCTTC.

J is TRBJ2-2 and V is TRBV19; D ambiguous. Germline CDR1 is LNHDA and CDR2 is SQIVND (reference sequence). CDR3 length: 14 amino acids. Trimming left V 7 bases short and J 4 bases short, with 13 bases between. CDR3 coding DNA: TGTGCCAGTACACGGGTTTCTAGCACCGGGGAGCTGTTTTTT. Translation gives CASTRVSSTGELFF.

The rearrangement links TRBV13 to TRBJ1-6; 7 nucleotides line up with TRBD1. Germline CDR1 reads PRHDT; CDR2 reads FYEKMQ (reference sequence). J was trimmed by 9 bases and V by 5 bases; bases with no gene match: 10. The CDR3 runs to 15 residues. The CDR3 DNA follows: TGTGCCAGCAGCCTAGAGAGAGGGACAGTTTCACCCCTCCACTTT. Translation: CASSLERGTVSPLHF.

The chain combines TRBV5-8 with TRBJ2-3, with 10 bases fitting TRBD2. Germline CDR1 SGHTS, CDR2 YDEGEE. The V and J ends lost 5 bases and 1 base, in that order; junction bases with no gene match: 7. CDR3 length: 16 residues. The CDR3 nucleotides read TGTGCCAGCAGTCCCACTAGCGGGGTAGGCACAGATACGCAGTATTTT. Translated: CASSPTSGVGTDTQYF.

This clone was seen only a few times. This rearrangement joins TRBV9 to TRBJ2-2; 7 bases fit TRBD1. The ends lost 6 bases at V and 4 bases at J; junction bases unmatched: 6. Germline V gives CDR1 SGDLS, CDR2 YYNGEE. The CDR3 is 14 amino acids. This CDR3 reads CASTLGGGTGELFF. DNA for the CDR3: TGTGCCAGCACATTAGGGGGCGGCACCGGGGAGCTGTTTTTT.

The chain employs TRBV28 and TRBJ2-7; 9 bases line up with TRBD1. The V gene end was trimmed by 6 bases and the J gene end by 5 bases; junction bases not matched to a gene: 5. This CDR3 contains 13 residues. Germline CDR1 is MDHEN and CDR2 is SYDVKM. CDR3 amino acids: CASRGQGGDEQYF. For the CDR3, the DNA is TGTGCCAGCAGGGGACAGGGAGGCGACGAGCAGTACTTC.

The V gene is TRBV11-3, the J gene TRBJ2-5; a weak D match, TRBD2 (6 bases). The CDR3 is 13 residues long. Deletions cut 4 bases from V and 5 bases from J, with 11 bases between. CDR1 and CDR2 from the germline V gene are SGHNT and YENEEA. CDR3 coding DNA: TGTGCCAGCAGCTCTAGACTAGGCGAGACCCAGTACTTC. Protein sequence: CASSSRLGETQYF. Complete variable domain (other parts from reference TRBV11-3 and TRBJ2-5): EAGVVQSPRYKIIEKKQPVAFWCNPISGHNTLYWYLQNLGQGPELLIRYENEEAVDDSQLPKDRFSAERLKGVDSTLKIQPAELGDSAVYLCASSSRLGETQYFGPGTRLLVL.

The chain links TRBV5-1 to TRBJ1-2; 10 bases agree with TRBD1. Germline-derived CDR1 and CDR2 are SGHRS and YFSETQ. The CDR3 runs to 15 residues. V lost 0 bases to trimming and J lost 2 bases; unmatched junction nucleotides: 1. CDR3 loop: CASSLGGQGNYGYTF. DNA of the CDR3: TGCGCCAGCAGCTTGGGGGGACAGGGGAACTATGGCTACACCTTC.

V usage is TRBV11-1 and J usage is TRBJ1-6, with 7 bases that match TRBD1. Unmatched junction bases numbered 2, after V lost 5 bases and J lost 10 bases. The CDR3 contains 12 residues. CDR1 is SGHAT and CDR2 is FQDESV in the germline V gene (reference sequence). The CDR3 sequence is CASSRDSSPLHF. The DNA for the CDR3 is TGTGCCAGCAGCCGGGACAGCTCACCCCTCCACTTT.

The chain joins TRBV19 to TRBJ2-1; 7 bases are a match to TRBD1. This CDR3 has 15 residues. V lost 5 bases to trimming and J lost 3 bases; unmatched junction nucleotides: 7. Looked up from germline, CDR1 is LNHDA and CDR2 is SQIVND (reference sequence). The CDR3 loop is CASSQKRQGYNEQFF. The CDR3 region has the DNA TGTGCCAGTAGTCAAAAAAGACAGGGCTACAATGAGCAGTTCTTC.

The chain has TRBV10-1 and TRBJ2-1; 8 bases match TRBD1. Germline trimming cut 2 bases from V and 15 bases from J; bases unmatched to any gene: 6. This CDR3 has 12 amino acids. Germline loops: CDR1 WNHNN, CDR2 SYGVQD (reference sequence). The CDR3 loop is CASSETQGVRFF. The CDR3 DNA sequence: TGCGCCAGCAGTGAGACACAGGGGGTTCGGTTCTTC.

The chain uses TRBV19 and TRBJ1-5; possible D gene TRBD1, 5 bases. Germline values: CDR1 LNHDA, CDR2 SQIVND (reference sequence). V gave up 7 bases and J gave up 4 bases, with 17 bases separating them. The CDR3 length is 15 residues. CDR3 amino acids: CASNSGGTINQPQHF. In DNA form, the CDR3 reads TGTGCCAGTAATTCAGGAGGGACCATTAATCAGCCCCAGCATTTT.

The rearrangement uses TRBV28 and TRBJ1-2; a possible D gene is TRBD1 (6 bases). Looked up from germline, CDR1 is MDHEN and CDR2 is SYDVKM. The CDR3 sequence is 14 residues long. V lost 6 bases and J lost 4, with 15 bases in between. The CDR3 here is CASSPNRVTYGYTF. CDR3 DNA sequence: TGTGCCAGCAGCCCGAACAGGGTTACCTATGGCTACACCTTC.

The CDR3 loop reads CASSPGQGASDTQYF. Here the CDR3 DNA reads TGTGCCAGCTCACCGGGACAGGGGGCTTCAGATACGCAGTATTTT. The chain employs TRBV18 and TRBJ2-3, with 12 nucleotides matching TRBD1. From germline, CDR1 is KGHSH and CDR2 LQKENI. The CDR3 length is 15 residues. The V segment lost 3 bases and the J segment 4 bases; nucleotides outside the gene matches: 2. Using reference TRBV18 and TRBJ2-3 for the parts outside the CDR3, the full variable domain is NAGVMQNPRHLVRRRGQEARLRCSPMKGHSHVYWYRQLPEEGLKFMVYLQKENIIDESGMPKERFSAEFPKEGPSILRIQQVVRGDSAAYFCASSPGQGASDTQYFGPGTRLTVL.

This sequence joins TRBV19 and TRBJ1-4, with a possible D match to TRBD1 (5 bases). V was trimmed by 6 bases and J by 0 bases, leaving 8 bases between them. Looked up from germline, CDR1 is LNHDA and CDR2 is SQIVND (reference sequence). This CDR3 spans 14 amino acids. The CDR3: CASSDRATNEKLFF. Written as DNA, the CDR3 is TGTGCCAGTAGCGACAGAGCAACTAATGAAAAACTGTTTTTT.

This clone was picked up a small number of times. V and J are TRBV2 and TRBJ1-1; D is unclear. The length of the CDR3 is 11 residues. Germline CDR1 and CDR2: SNHLY and FYNNEI. Trimming took 7 bases from V and 6 from J, leaving 9 bases between them. CDR3 amino acids: CASMEGAEAFF. The CDR3, as DNA: TGTGCCAGCATGGAGGGTGCTGAAGCTTTCTTT. Looking up the rest from reference TRBV2 and TRBJ1-1 gives the full variable domain: EPEVTQTPSHQVTQMGQEVILRCVPISNHLYFYWYRQILGQKVEFLVSFYNNEISEKSEIFDDQFSVERPDGSNFTLKIRSTKLEDSAMYFCASMEGAEAFFGQGTRLTVV.

This chain joins TRBV18 and TRBJ2-7; 11 positions agree with TRBD2. This CDR3 spans 14 amino acids. Germline V CDR1 and CDR2: KGHSH, LQKENI. V lost 6 bases, J lost 0 bases, and 1 base stayed unmatched. CDR3 DNA: TGTGCCAGCTCTAGCGGGGGGGACTCCTACGAGCAGTACTTC. The encoded protein is CASSSGGDSYEQYF. The variable domain in full, completed from reference TRBV18 and TRBJ2-7, reads NAGVMQNPRHLVRRRGQEARLRCSPMKGHSHVYWYRQLPEEGLKFMVYLQKENIIDESGMPKERFSAEFPKEGPSILRIQQVVRGDSAAYFCASSSGGDSYEQYFGPGTRLTVT.